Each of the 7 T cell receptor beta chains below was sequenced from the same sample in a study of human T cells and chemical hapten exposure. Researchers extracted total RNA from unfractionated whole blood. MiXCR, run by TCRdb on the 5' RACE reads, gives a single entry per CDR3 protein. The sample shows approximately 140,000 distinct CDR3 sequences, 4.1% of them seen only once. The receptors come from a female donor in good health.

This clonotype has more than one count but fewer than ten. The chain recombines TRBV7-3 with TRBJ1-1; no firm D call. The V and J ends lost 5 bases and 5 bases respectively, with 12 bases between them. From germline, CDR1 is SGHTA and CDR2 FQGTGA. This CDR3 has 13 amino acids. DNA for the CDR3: TGTGCCAGCAGCCGCGGGAGTGGAACTGAAGCTTTCTTT. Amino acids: CASSRGSGTEAFF.

CDR3 DNA: TGTGCCAGTAGTATCGGACTGAGTAATGAAAAACTGTTTTTT. Its translation: CASSIGLSNEKLFF. The rearrangement joins TRBV19 to TRBJ1-4; D remains ambiguous. CDR3 length: 14 residues. Deletions cut 3 bases from V and 4 bases from J, with 9 bases between. Germline values: CDR1 LNHDA, CDR2 SQIVND (reference sequence).

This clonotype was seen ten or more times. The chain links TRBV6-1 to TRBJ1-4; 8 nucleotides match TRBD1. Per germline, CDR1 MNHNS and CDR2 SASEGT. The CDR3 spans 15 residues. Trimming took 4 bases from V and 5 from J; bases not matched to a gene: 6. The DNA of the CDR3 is TGTGCCAGCAGTGGCTCCCGGGACAGGAATGAAAAACTGTTTTTT. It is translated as CASSGSRDRNEKLFF.

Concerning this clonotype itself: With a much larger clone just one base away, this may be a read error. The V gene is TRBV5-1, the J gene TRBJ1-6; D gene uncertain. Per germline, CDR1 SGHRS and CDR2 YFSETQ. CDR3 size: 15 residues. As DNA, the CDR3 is TGCGCCAGCAGCCCACAGAGCTCCAATAATTCACCCCTCCACTTT. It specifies CASSPQSSNNSPLHF. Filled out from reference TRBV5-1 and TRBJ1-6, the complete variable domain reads KAGVTQTPRYLIKTRGQQVTLSCSPISGHRSVSWYQQTPGQGLQFLFEYFSETQRNKGNFPGRFSGRQFSNSRSEMNVSTLELGDSALYLCASSPQSSNNSPLHFGNGTRLTVT.

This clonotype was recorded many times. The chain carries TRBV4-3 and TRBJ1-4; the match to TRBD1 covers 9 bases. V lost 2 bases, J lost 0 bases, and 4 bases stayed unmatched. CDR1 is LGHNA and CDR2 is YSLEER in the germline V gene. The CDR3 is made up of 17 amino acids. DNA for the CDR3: TGCGCCAGCAGCCAACCGGGACAGGGAGCAACTAATGAAAAACTGTTTTTT. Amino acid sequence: CASSQPGQGATNEKLFF.

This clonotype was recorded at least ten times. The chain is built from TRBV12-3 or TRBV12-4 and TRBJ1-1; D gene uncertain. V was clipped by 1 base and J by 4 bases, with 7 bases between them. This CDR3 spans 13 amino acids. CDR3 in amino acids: CASSLVGTTEAFF. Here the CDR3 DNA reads TGTGCCAGCAGTTTAGTCGGCACCACTGAAGCTTTCTTT.

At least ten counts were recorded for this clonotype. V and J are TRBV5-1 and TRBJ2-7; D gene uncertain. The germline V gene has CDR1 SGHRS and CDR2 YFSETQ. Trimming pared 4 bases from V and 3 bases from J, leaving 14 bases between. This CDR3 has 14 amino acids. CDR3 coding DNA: TGCGCCAGCAGCCCGAGGTCGACGGTCTACGAGCAGTACTTC. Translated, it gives CASSPRSTVYEQYF.